The sequence of this T cell receptor beta chain was determined in a study of blood T cells in healthy people across ages. The J segment lost 5 bases and the V segment lost 4 bases, leaving 13 bases of the junction unmatched. The CDR3 runs to 18 residues. Germline lookup yields CDR1 MNHEY and CDR2 SMNVEV (reference sequence). The use of a sample-barcoded 5' primer and a J-beta primer mix characterized a second PCR of roughly 6 to 11 cycles. TCRdb re-called the 5' RACE reads with MiXCR, one entry per CDR3 protein. The sample records 720,000 or so distinct CDR3 sequences, 40% to 50% being singletons. Whole-study findings and limits: Samples with more naive T cells showed higher observed beta diversity. Diversity of TCR beta per million T cells declined in a roughly linear way with age.

To note about this clonotype: Its target is not known.

PBMCs were isolated at a quantity of at least 6 million per sample. The receptor was derived from a man older than 75 in good health. Material for sequencing was blood. The J gene is TRBJ2-7, the V gene TRBV27; 14 bases map to TRBD2. CDR3 DNA sequence: TGTGCCAGCAGTTCTCTTCCCGGGACTAGCGGGAGTTTAAACGAGCAGTACTTC. Its protein is CASSSLPGTSGSLNEQYF.